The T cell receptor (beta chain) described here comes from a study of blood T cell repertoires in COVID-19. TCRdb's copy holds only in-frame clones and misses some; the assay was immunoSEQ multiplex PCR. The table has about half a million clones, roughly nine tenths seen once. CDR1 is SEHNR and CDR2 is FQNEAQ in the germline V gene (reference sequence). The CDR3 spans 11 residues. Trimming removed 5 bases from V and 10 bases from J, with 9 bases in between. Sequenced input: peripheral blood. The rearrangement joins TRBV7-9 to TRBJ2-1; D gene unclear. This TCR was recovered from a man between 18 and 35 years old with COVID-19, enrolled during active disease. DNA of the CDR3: TGTGCCAGCAGCGTAAACAGCGAGCAGTTCTTC. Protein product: CASSVNSEQFF.